A selection of T cell receptor beta chains follows, all from one sample in a study of cytomegalovirus exposure and HLA in healthy donors. Data came from immunoSEQ multiplex PCR; TCRdb stores just in-frame clones and leaves some out. The profile shows about 190,000 clones, more than 70% of them singletons. The sequencing input was PBMCs. These receptors all come from a man aged 25-40 years in good health and CMV-seropositive. CDR3s include the opening cysteine and the closing phenylalanine or tryptophan. Each record gives: V gene, D gene, clone size, J gene, CDR3 DNA, CDR3 protein. A D gene is named only where the DNA matches it firmly. Clone size, where shown, is once, few, many, or a class for clones that have expanded.

>TRBV7-7|TRBD1|NA|TRBJ2-7
TGTGCTAGCAGCCCCGCCGGGACAGGGAGCCACGAGCAGTACTTC
CASSPAGTGSHEQYF
>TRBV10-2|TRBD2|NA|TRBJ2-3
TGCGCCAGCAGTGAGTCGGTCAGCGGGAAAACGCAGTATTTT
CASSESVSGKTQYF
>TRBV19|TRBD1|NA|TRBJ1-4
TGTGCCAGTAGCCACAGGGGAGGAGACGAAAAACTGTTTTTT
CASSHRGGDEKLFF
>TRBV6-6|TRBD1|NA|TRBJ2-1
TGTGCCAGCCAGGGACAGGGCTCCTACAATGAGCAGTTCTTC
CASQGQGSYNEQFF
>TRBV23-1|NA|NA|TRBJ2-1
TGCGCCAGCAGTCAACTCGGATCCGAGGGGGACACGGATATCAATGAGCAGTTCTTC
CASSQLGSEGDTDINEQFF
>TRBV27|NA|NA|TRBJ2-7
TGTGCCAGCAGCCCTTTCTACGAGCAGTACTTC
CASSPFYEQYF
>TRBV7-2|NA|NA|TRBJ1-1
TGTGCCAGCTCCCTTCCGAGGCCAAACACTGAAGCTTTCTTT
CASSLPRPNTEAFF
>TRBV28|NA|NA|TRBJ1-2
TGTGCCAGCACCTCATGGGCACACATCTATGGCTACACCTTC
CASTSWAHIYGYTF
>TRBV4-3|TRBD1|NA|TRBJ2-7
TGCGCCAGCAGCCAAGGGGTACAGGGGCTTAGGGAAACCTACGAGCAGTACTTC
CASSQGVQGLRETYEQYF
>TRBV29-1|TRBD1|NA|TRBJ2-7
TGCAGCGTTGAATACGGGACAGGGGCCTACGAGCAGTACTTC
CSVEYGTGAYEQYF
>TRBV7-9|TRBD1|once|TRBJ1-1
TGTTCCAGCACGCAACCGGGACAGGGGGCCGGCACTGAAGCTTTCTTT
CSSTQPGQGAGTEAFF
>TRBV6-6|NA|NA|TRBJ1-3
TGTGCCAGCAGTTACTCGGCAAACGGAAACACCATATATTTT
CASSYSANGNTIYF
>TRBV18|NA|NA|TRBJ1-4
TGTGCCAGCTCACCACCAACAGGAAATGAAAAACTGTTTTTT
CASSPPTGNEKLFF
>TRBV4-3|NA|few|TRBJ2-7
TGCGCCAGCAGCCAAGGGCGGTTTTCCTACGAGCAGTACTTC
CASSQGRFSYEQYF
>TRBV27|NA|NA|TRBJ1-2
TGTGCCACCCTCTCAGGGGATGGCTACACCTTC
CATLSGDGYTF
>TRBV29-1|NA|NA|TRBJ1-2
TGCAGCGTTGAAAATCCCTCATCCAGCTATGGCTACACCTTC
CSVENPSSSYGYTF
>TRBV10-3|TRBD1|few|TRBJ1-1
TGTGCCACCGGACAGGGCCTGAACACTGAAGCTTTCTTT
CATGQGLNTEAFF
>TRBV25-1|TRBD2|NA|TRBJ2-7
TGTGCCAGCAGTGAATTCGGCGGGGGGGGGTCCTACGAGCAGTACTTC
CASSEFGGGGSYEQYF
>TRBV27|TRBD1|NA|TRBJ1-1
TGTGCCAGCGGAAGACAGGGGGTAGAAACTGAAGCTTTCTTT
CASGRQGVETEAFF
>TRBV7-2|TRBD1|NA|TRBJ2-2
TGTGCCAGCAGCTTTGACAGGGGCTCGAACACCGGGGAGCTGTTTTTT
CASSFDRGSNTGELFF
>TRBV9|NA|NA|TRBJ2-7
TGTGCCAGCAGCGGCTACAGGGATTCCAACGAGCAGTACTTC
CASSGYRDSNEQYF
>TRBV5-5|NA|once|TRBJ2-3
TGTGCCAGCAGCTTGACTACGGGAGAGGCAGATACGCAGTATTTT
CASSLTTGEADTQYF